The T cell receptor (beta chain) described here comes from a study of blood T cell repertoires in COVID-19. The table came from immunoSEQ multiplex PCR; TCRdb's copy has only in-frame clones and leaves some out. The sample yields approximately 290,000 clones, about four fifths seen once. The CDR3 is 14 amino acids. CDR1 MNHEY and CDR2 SVGAGI come from the germline V gene. Trimming took 4 bases from V and 8 from J, leaving 17 bases between them. The sample comprised peripheral blood. J is TRBJ1-2 and V is TRBV6-5; D remains unclear. This receptor was obtained from a person in their 70s with COVID-19, enrolled during active disease. The CDR3 nucleotides read TGTGCCAGCAGTTCCCCCGGCGGGGTGCGCGGCTACACCTTC. Its protein is CASSSPGGVRGYTF.